A single sample is the source of the 15 T cell receptor beta chains below, sequenced in a study of post-analysis software for immune sequencing data. General observations from the study: When patients were compared with controls, roughly five TRBV segments were more frequent, TRBV5-6, TRBV5-1 and TRBV20-1 among them.

The library was made from cDNA and included unique molecular identifiers. TCRdb used MiXCR to reprocess the PCR reads, holding one entry per CDR3 protein. Of about 500,000 distinct CDR3 sequences listed, nearly 45% are singletons. Their target antigens are unknown. The specimen sequenced was blood. These TCRs come from a girl under 18 with multiple sclerosis.

The gene calls are TRBV6-5 and TRBJ1-5, with D hard to call. Trimming took 0 bases from V and 6 from J, leaving 9 bases between them. Germline V gives CDR1 MNHEY, CDR2 SVGAGI. The CDR3 is 14 residues long. The CDR3 region is CASSYSIGGQPQHF. The DNA of the CDR3 is TGTGCCAGCAGTTACTCGATCGGTGGTCAGCCCCAGCATTTT.

As for this clonotype: An end of the junction differs from the germline gene, which may be a read error. The chain employs TRBV14 and TRBJ2-6, with D unclear. This CDR3 has 16 residues. In germline, CDR1 is SGHDN, CDR2 FVKESK. In DNA, the CDR3 is TGTGCCAGCAGCCAAGTATTCCACTCTGGGACCAACGTCCTGACTTTC. As protein: CASSQVFHSGTNVLTF.

This clonotype has only a few counts. This rearrangement joins TRBV10-3 to TRBJ1-2, with 9 bases that match TRBD1. J gave up 4 bases and V 4 bases, and 4 bases lay outside the gene matches. The CDR3 has 14 residues. Germline-derived CDR1 and CDR2 are ENHRY and SYGVKD. CDR3 bases: TGTGCCATCAGTGGGCCGGGACAGGGCTATGGCTACACCTTC. This encodes CAISGPGQGYGYTF.

The rearrangement joins TRBV28 to TRBJ2-4, with no clear D. Trimming removed 2 bases from V and 0 bases from J, with 5 bases in between. Germline loops: CDR1 MDHEN, CDR2 SYDVKM. This CDR3 has 14 residues. The DNA of the CDR3 is TGTGCCAGCAGTTTACAGTTAGCCAAAAACATTCAGTACTTC. It encodes CASSLQLAKNIQYF.

This clonotype has only a few counts. The chain links TRBV4-1 to TRBJ2-3; TRBD2 matches 12 bases. After removal of 1 base from V and 4 bases from J, the junction contained 6 bases not matched to a gene. The germline gives CDR1 MGHRA, CDR2 YSYEKL. CDR3 length equals 17 residues. The CDR3 DNA is TGCGCCAGCAGCCAAGGCGGGACTAGCGGGCACGCAGATACGCAGTATTTT. Protein product: CASSQGGTSGHADTQYF.

As regards this clonotype: The junction departs from the called germline gene at one end, perhaps through a read error. The chain is built from TRBV7-2 and TRBJ1-5; D is perhaps TRBD1 (5 bases). The CDR3 runs to 16 residues. Looked up from germline, CDR1 is SGHTA and CDR2 is FQGNSA. The CDR3 sequence is CASTLDLGEVNQPQHF. CDR3 in DNA: TGTGCCAGCACCTTAGATTTGGGGGAAGTCAATCAGCCCCAGCATTTT.

There are a few counts of this clonotype. The CDR3 DNA reads TGCAGTGGTTTGGACGGGAGGAACCTGCATGGTACGCAGTATTTT. Translated, it gives CSGLDGRNLHGTQYF. V usage is TRBV20-1 and J usage is TRBJ2-3; 7 nucleotides agree with TRBD2. Unmatched junction bases numbered 18, after V lost 7 bases and J lost 8 bases. Germline values: CDR1 DFQATT, CDR2 SNEGSKA (reference sequence). The CDR3 has 15 amino acids.

This clonotype was found a few times. This chain joins TRBV27 and TRBJ1-2; no firm D call. This CDR3 has 13 amino acids. CDR1 and CDR2 (germline): MNHEY, SMNVEV (reference sequence). V lost 6 bases and J lost 4, with 12 bases in between. CDR3 nucleotides: TGTGCCAGCAGCCAAGGTCTACTCTATGGCTACACCTTC. As protein: CASSQGLLYGYTF.

This chain joins TRBV12-3 or TRBV12-4 and TRBJ2-1, with D tentatively TRBD2 (5 bases). CDR3 length: 14 residues. V gave up 3 bases and J gave up 7 bases, with 13 bases separating them. The CDR3 nucleotides are TGTGCCAGCAGTTTGGGTGGGAGTGAGAATGAGCAGTTCTTC. Protein sequence: CASSLGGSENEQFF.

The sample holds a few counts of this clonotype. V gene TRBV7-2 combines with J gene TRBJ2-7; possibly TRBD2 for D (5 bases). Germline values: CDR1 SGHTA, CDR2 FQGNSA. V was clipped by 3 bases and J by 3 bases, with 18 bases between them. This CDR3 region has 16 residues. CDR3 nucleotide sequence: TGTGCCAGCAGCTTTTTAAGCGGAGCCGAGGACTACGAGCAGTACTTC. Translation gives CASSFLSGAEDYEQYF.

CDR3 coding DNA: TGTGCCAGCAGCCTGGGACAGTACTTCTCCTACGAGCAGTACTTC. Protein product: CASSLGQYFSYEQYF. The V gene is TRBV5-5, the J gene TRBJ2-7; the match to TRBD1 covers 7 bases. The V gene end was trimmed by 4 bases and the J gene end by 0 bases; junction bases not matched to a gene: 7. The CDR3 has 15 amino acids. Germline lookup yields CDR1 SGHKS and CDR2 YYEKEE (reference sequence).

This clonotype has at least ten counts. This rearrangement joins TRBV12-3 or TRBV12-4 to TRBJ2-4, with D perhaps matching TRBD1 or TRBD2 (5 bases each). V lost 1 base and J lost 0, with 10 bases in between. This CDR3 spans 16 amino acids. The DNA for the CDR3 is TGTGCCAGCAGTTTAGGGGGGACGTTAGCCAAAAACATTCAGTACTTC. This sequence encodes CASSLGGTLAKNIQYF.

The chain uses TRBV20-1 and TRBJ2-1; 10 nucleotides align to TRBD2. Germline V gives CDR1 DFQATT, CDR2 SNEGSKA (reference sequence). The CDR3 extends over 16 amino acids. J was trimmed by 7 bases and V by 6 bases; bases with no gene match: 15. The CDR3, as DNA: TGCAGTGCAAATGGGGCCCTAGCGGGAGTCATAAATGAGCAGTTCTTC. Its protein is CSANGALAGVINEQFF.

The CDR3 region has the DNA TGTGCCAGCAGTTGGTGGAGCACTGAAGCTTTCTTT. Encoded protein: CASSWWSTEAFF. The chain combines TRBV12-3 or TRBV12-4 with TRBJ1-1; D is uncertain. The CDR3 is 12 amino acids. With 4 bases removed from V and 4 bases from J, the gap between germline ends came to 7 bases.

The CDR3 sequence is CASSLILAGEVETQYF. The CDR3 DNA sequence: TGTGCCAGCAGCTTAATTCTAGCGGGAGAAGTGGAGACCCAGTACTTC. The V and J genes are TRBV7-6 and TRBJ2-5; TRBD2 agrees at 10 bases. Trimming cost V 2 bases and J 5 bases; bases outside gene matches: 8. CDR3 length: 16 amino acids. Germline values: CDR1 SGHVS, CDR2 FNYEAQ.